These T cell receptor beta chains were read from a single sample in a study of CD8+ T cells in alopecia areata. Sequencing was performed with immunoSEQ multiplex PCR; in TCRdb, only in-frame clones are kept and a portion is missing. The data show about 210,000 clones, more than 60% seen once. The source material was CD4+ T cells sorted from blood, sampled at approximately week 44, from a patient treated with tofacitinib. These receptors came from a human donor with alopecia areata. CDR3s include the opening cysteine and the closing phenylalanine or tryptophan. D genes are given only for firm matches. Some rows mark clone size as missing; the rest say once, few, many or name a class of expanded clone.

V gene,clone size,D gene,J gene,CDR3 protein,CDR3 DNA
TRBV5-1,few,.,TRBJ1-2,CASSASLFDGYTF,TGCGCCAGCAGCGCGTCCCTATTTGATGGCTACACCTTC
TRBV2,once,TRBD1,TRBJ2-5,CASSLLGQGQETQYF,TGTGCCAGCAGTTTGTTAGGACAGGGGCAAGAGACCCAGTACTTC
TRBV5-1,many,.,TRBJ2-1,CASSLGIGNEQFF,TGCGCCAGCAGCTTGGGGATAGGCAATGAGCAGTTCTTC
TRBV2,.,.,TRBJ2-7,CASSEASVPYEQYF,TGTGCCAGCAGTGAAGCATCAGTGCCCTACGAGCAGTACTTC
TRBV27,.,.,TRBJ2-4,CASSFAGDLAKNIQYF,TGTGCCAGCAGTTTCGCAGGGGATCTAGCCAAAAACATTCAGTACTTC
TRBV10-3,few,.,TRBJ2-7,CAISEEGGVQYF,TGTGCCATCAGTGAGGAGGGGGGGGTGCAGTACTTC
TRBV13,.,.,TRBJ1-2,CASSLRGYGYTF,TGTGCCAGCAGCTTACGAGGGTATGGCTACACCTTC
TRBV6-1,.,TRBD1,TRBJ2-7,CASSRTGGMEQYF,TGTGCCAGCAGTCGGACAGGGGGCATGGAGCAGTACTTC
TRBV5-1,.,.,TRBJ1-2,CASSLDSMNYGYTF,TGCGCCAGCAGCTTGGATTCGATGAACTATGGCTACACCTTC
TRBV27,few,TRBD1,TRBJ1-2,CASSDRGREGGYTF,TGTGCCAGCAGCGACAGGGGGCGCGAAGGCGGCTACACCTTC
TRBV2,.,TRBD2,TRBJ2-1,CASSVELAGVEQFF,TGTGCCAGCAGTGTGGAACTAGCGGGGGTTGAGCAGTTCTTC
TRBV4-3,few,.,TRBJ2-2,CASSVAGNTGELFF,TGCGCCAGCAGCGTGGCGGGAAACACCGGGGAGCTGTTTTTT
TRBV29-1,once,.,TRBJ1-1,CSVEAAALNTEAFF,TGCAGCGTTGAAGCGGCGGCCCTGAACACTGAAGCTTTCTTT
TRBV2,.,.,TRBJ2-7,CASRAWDISYEQYF,TGTGCCAGCAGGGCTTGGGACATTTCCTACGAGCAGTACTTC
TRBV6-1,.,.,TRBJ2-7,CASKRREQYF,TGTGCCAGCAAGAGACGGGAGCAGTACTTC
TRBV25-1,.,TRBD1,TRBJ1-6,CASSRDRGVSPLHF,TGTGCCAGCAGCCGGGACAGGGGAGTTTCACCCCTCCACTTT
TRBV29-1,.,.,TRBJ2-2,CSVEAAASGTGELFF,TGCAGCGTTGAGGCGGCAGCCTCGGGTACAGGGGAGCTGTTTTTT
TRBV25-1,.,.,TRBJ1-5,CASSERGDQPQHF,TGTGCCAGCAGTGAAAGGGGGGATCAGCCCCAGCATTTT
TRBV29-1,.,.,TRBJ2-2,CSVVGTGELFF,TGCAGCGTTGTTGGCACCGGGGAGCTGTTTTTT
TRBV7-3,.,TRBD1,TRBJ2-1,CASSPNRGQRSYNEQFF,TGTGCCAGCAGCCCCAACAGGGGGCAGCGTTCCTACAATGAGCAGTTCTTC
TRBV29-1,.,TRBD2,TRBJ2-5,CSVVRLAGQETQYF,TGCAGCGTTGTTCGGCTAGCGGGACAAGAGACCCAGTACTTC
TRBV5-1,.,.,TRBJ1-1,CASSFGGQPIDTEAFF,TGCGCCAGCAGCTTTGGGGGACAACCGATAGACACTGAAGCTTTCTTT
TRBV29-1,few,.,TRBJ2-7,CSVALTGIYYEQYF,TGCAGCGTGGCCCTAACCGGGATATACTACGAGCAGTACTTC
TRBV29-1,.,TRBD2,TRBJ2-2,CSAREAGRNTGELFF,TGCAGCGCCCGGGAGGCGGGAAGGAACACCGGGGAGCTGTTTTTT
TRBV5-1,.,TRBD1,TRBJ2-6,CASSLSRSQGEGANVLTF,TGCGCCAGCAGCCTCTCCCGATCTCAGGGGGAAGGGGCCAACGTCCTGACTTTC
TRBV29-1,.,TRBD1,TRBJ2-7,CSVNGQGVTYEQYF,TGCAGCGTCAATGGTCAGGGGGTTACCTACGAGCAGTACTTC
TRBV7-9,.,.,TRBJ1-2,CASSLRSGGSDGYTF,TGTGCCAGCAGCTTAAGGTCAGGAGGTTCGGATGGCTACACCTTC
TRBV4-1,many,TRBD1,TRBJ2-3,CASSQSSGGFTDTQYF,TGCGCCAGCAGCCAATCCTCAGGGGGCTTCACAGATACGCAGTATTTT
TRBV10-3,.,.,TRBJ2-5,CAISERGQETQYF,TGTGCCATCAGTGAGCGGGGTCAAGAGACCCAGTACTTC
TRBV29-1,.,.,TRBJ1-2,CSVDPGSPVYGYTF,TGCAGCGTTGACCCGGGAAGTCCCGTCTATGGCTACACCTTC
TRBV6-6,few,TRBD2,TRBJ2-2,CASNLRLAGNTGELFF,TGTGCCAGCAACTTACGGCTAGCGGGGAACACCGGGGAGCTGTTTTTT
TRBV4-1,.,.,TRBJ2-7,CASSQAGSYEQYF,TGCGCCAGCAGCCAAGCAGGGTCCTACGAGCAGTACTTC
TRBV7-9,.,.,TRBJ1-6,CASSLALRTSPLHF,TGTGCCAGCAGCTTAGCGCTGAGAACCTCACCCCTCCACTTT
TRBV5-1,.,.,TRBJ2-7,CASSLDVYEQYF,TGCGCCAGCAGCTTGGACGTCTACGAGCAGTACTTC
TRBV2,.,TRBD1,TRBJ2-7,CAGTGTYEQYF,TGTGCCGGGACAGGGACCTACGAGCAGTACTTC
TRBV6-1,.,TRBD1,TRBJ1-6,CASSEGTGSSPLHF,TGTGCCAGCAGTGAAGGGACAGGGTCTTCACCCCTCCACTTT
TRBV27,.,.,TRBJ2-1,CASSPFRFDKSYNEQFF,TGTGCCAGCAGTCCCTTTAGGTTTGATAAGAGTTACAATGAGCAGTTCTTC
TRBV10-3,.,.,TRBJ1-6,CAAAPVYNSPLHF,TGTGCCGCAGCCCCAGTATATAATTCACCCCTCCACTTT
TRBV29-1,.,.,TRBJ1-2,CSVGASRGSGANYGYTF,TGCAGCGTTGGGGCTAGCAGGGGCAGTGGGGCTAACTATGGCTACACCTTC
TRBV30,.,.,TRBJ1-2,CACGTSSHGYTF,TGTGCCTGTGGGACCTCAAGCCATGGCTACACCTTC